The present entry profiles one TCR beta chain with its context. Antigen unknown. The protocol was immunoSEQ multiplex PCR, while the TCRdb copy is restricted to in-frame clones and leaves out a portion. Among 100,000 to 130,000 clones listed, 80% to 90% were seen once. The sample belongs to a study of PD-1 blockade in classical Hodgkin lymphoma. The ends were cut back, 3 bases at V and 8 bases at J, with 10 bases in the middle. This CDR3 region has 12 residues. Germline CDR1 reads SGHAT; CDR2 reads FQNNGV. Study-level points and caveats: Newly diagnosed patients were said to have less baseline TCR diversity than healthy donors did.

Brentuximab vedotin exposure varied among the patients, all of whom had relapsed after autologous stem cell transplantation. The chain combines TRBV11-2 with TRBJ1-2; the D gene is possibly TRBD1 (5 bases). The receptor comes from a human donor with classical Hodgkin lymphoma. The sample was peripheral blood mononuclear cells (PBMCs), taken before the second cycle of nivolumab. CDR3 coding DNA: TGTGCCAGCAGCTTCGGGGGGTACGGCTACACCTTC. It translates to CASSFGGYGYTF.